This T cell receptor beta chain was sequenced in a study of cytomegalovirus exposure and HLA in healthy donors. The CDR3 runs to 14 residues. Germline lookup yields CDR1 LGHNA and CDR2 YSLEER. V was pared by 0 bases and J by 3 bases, with 8 bases between. Findings and limits, study-wide: Sequencing likely generated an artifact that appeared as a cluster of highly shared sequence variants. In a later analysis, TCR beta V- and J-gene trimming was associated with a missense DCLRE1C variant. There were fewer than 200 TCR beta chains listed as cytomegalovirus-associated.

The PCR had 60 Vbeta and 13 Jbeta primers. The protocol was immunoSEQ multiplex PCR, while the TCRdb copy is restricted to in-frame clones and leaves out a portion. The sample lists 95,000 to 150,000 clones, 15% occurring once. On this clone itself: Antigen specificity is unknown.

Sequencing used PBMCs. The chain uses TRBV4-3 and TRBJ1-2; a weak D match, TRBD1 (5 bases). The clonotype was recovered from a woman aged 18-29 years in good health and CMV-seronegative. The CDR3 region is CASSQESGYYGYTF. In DNA, the CDR3 is TGCGCCAGCAGCCAAGAGTCAGGGTACTATGGCTACACCTTC.